One sample yielded the 21 T cell receptor beta chains listed below, sequenced in a study of OX40 agonist ivuxolimab in advanced cancers. Clones were read by immunoSEQ multiplex PCR, and TCRdb kept only the in-frame ones, dropping some. The sample lists around 62,000 clones; around 82% were seen once. The material was CD4+ or CD8+ T cells sorted from blood, obtained in a trial of the OX40 agonist ivuxolimab. The receptors stem from an adult with an advanced solid tumor such as melanoma, head and neck, liver or kidney cancer.

The V gene is TRBV27, the J gene TRBJ1-6, with unresolved D. V was shortened by 7 bases and J by 0 bases, with 10 bases between the two germline ends. Germline CDR1 MNHEY, CDR2 SMNVEV (reference sequence). This CDR3 region has 15 residues. The CDR3 DNA reads TGTGCCAGCACTAAAGAAAGCTCCTATAATTCACCCCTCCACTTT. Translated, it gives CASTKESSYNSPLHF.

CDR3 in DNA: TGTGCCAGCAGTTATCCAGGACACCAGAACACTGAAGCTTTCTTT. Its protein is CASSYPGHQNTEAFF. V gene TRBV7-9 combines with J gene TRBJ1-1; TRBD1 is a possible D gene (5 bases). Trimming pared 6 bases from V and 1 base from J, leaving 15 bases between. CDR3 length: 15 amino acids. Germline assignment: CDR1 SEHNR and CDR2 FQNEAQ (reference sequence).

This sequence joins TRBV7-2 and TRBJ2-5; TRBD2 aligns across 10 bases. With 4 bases clipped from V and 7 bases from J, the junction kept 9 bases outside the gene matches. The CDR3 spans 15 residues. In germline, CDR1 is SGHTA, CDR2 FQGNSA. CDR3 sequence: CASSSESGGAGTQYF. The CDR3 nucleotides read TGTGCCAGCAGCTCCGAAAGCGGGGGGGCCGGGACCCAGTACTTC.

This rearrangement joins TRBV6-1 to TRBJ1-5, with D unresolved. CDR3 size: 14 residues. The germline CDR1 and CDR2 sequences are MNHNS and SASEGT. V lost 6 bases and J 0 bases, leaving 9 bases between the germline ends. The CDR3 spells CASRAPNSNQPQHF. In DNA form, the CDR3 reads TGTGCCAGCAGGGCCCCGAATAGCAATCAGCCCCAGCATTTT.

V gene TRBV7-8 combines with J gene TRBJ2-5; the D gene is possibly TRBD2 (5 bases). The CDR3 extends over 14 amino acids. Trimming shortened V by 5 bases and J by 9 bases, and 19 bases separated the two germline ends. Germline CDR1 reads SGHVS; CDR2 reads FQNEAQ. In DNA, the CDR3 is TGTGCCAGCAGCCCCCAGGTGGCGGGTGAGGCCCAGTACTTC. The encoded protein is CASSPQVAGEAQYF.

The chain combines TRBV28 with TRBJ1-1, with D unclear. Trimming took off 6 bases at V and 2 bases at J, with 16 bases between the two ends. CDR3 length: 15 residues. From germline, CDR1 is MDHEN and CDR2 SYDVKM. CDR3 in DNA: TGTGCCAGCAGCCCGCTTGGACGGATAAACACTGAAGCTTTCTTT. Translation: CASSPLGRINTEAFF.

V is TRBV6-5 and J is TRBJ2-7; the match to TRBD2 covers 7 bases. J gave up 6 bases and V 5 bases, and 4 bases lay outside the gene matches. CDR3 length: 12 residues. The germline V gene encodes CDR1 MNHEY and CDR2 SVGAGI. CDR3: CASSGTIGEQYF. CDR3 in DNA: TGTGCCAGCAGTGGGACTATCGGCGAGCAGTACTTC.

V and J are TRBV6-4 and TRBJ2-3; 12 bases are a match to TRBD1. The J segment lost 4 bases and the V segment lost 2 bases, leaving 4 bases of the junction unmatched. The CDR3 has 16 residues. The V gene's germline CDR1 is MRHNA and CDR2 SNTAGT. CDR3 sequence: CASSDPGQGAADTQYF. DNA of the CDR3: TGTGCCAGCAGTGACCCGGGACAGGGGGCGGCAGATACGCAGTATTTT.

There are a few counts of this clone. V usage is TRBV5-4 and J usage is TRBJ1-1; D is unclear. Germline assignment: CDR1 SGHNT and CDR2 YYREEE (reference sequence). Trimming stripped 1 base from V and 0 bases from J, with 7 bases between. The CDR3 runs to 14 residues. The DNA for the CDR3 is TGTGCCAGCAGCTTGAGCCTATTGAACACTGAAGCTTTCTTT. Protein product: CASSLSLLNTEAFF.

V usage is TRBV9 and J usage is TRBJ2-7; 8 bases match TRBD1. The CDR3 contains 14 residues. Germline V lookup: CDR1 SGDLS, CDR2 YYNGEE. V lost 4 bases to trimming and J lost 4 bases; unmatched junction nucleotides: 7. Here the CDR3 DNA reads TGTGCCAGCAGCATTGGACAGGGAAAGTACGAGCAGTACTTC. Amino acid sequence: CASSIGQGKYEQYF.

This chain joins TRBV6-6 and TRBJ1-4; TRBD1 is a possible D gene (5 bases). This CDR3 is 15 amino acids long. Germline CDR1 reads MNHNY; CDR2 reads SVGAGI (reference sequence). V lost 6 bases and J lost 4, with 15 bases in between. Here the CDR3 reads CASRDRDGHNEKLFF. CDR3 DNA sequence: TGTGCCAGCAGAGACCGGGACGGACATAATGAAAAACTGTTTTTT.

The rearrangement links TRBV7-9 to TRBJ2-7; 7 bases align to TRBD1. The germline gives CDR1 SEHNR, CDR2 FQNEAQ (reference sequence). This CDR3 region has 15 residues. V shed 6 bases and J 6 bases; nucleotides not matched to a gene: 14. The CDR3 loop is CASSFPHTSGGEQYF. In DNA form, the CDR3 reads TGTGCCAGCAGTTTTCCCCATACCTCAGGGGGCGAGCAGTACTTC. Based on the CDR3 plus reference TRBV7-9 and TRBJ2-7, the full variable domain is DTGVSQNPRHKITKRGQNVTFRCDPISEHNRLYWYRQTLGQGPEFLTYFQNEAQLEKSRLLSDRFSAERPKGSFSTLEIQRTEQGDSAMYLCASSFPHTSGGEQYFGPGTRLTVT.

The rearrangement links TRBV7-8 to TRBJ2-2; the match to TRBD2 covers 14 bases. The CDR3 length is 16 residues. With 4 bases clipped from V and 6 bases from J, the junction kept 4 bases outside the gene matches. CDR1 is SGHVS and CDR2 is FQNEAQ in the germline V gene. DNA for the CDR3: TGTGCCAGCAGCTGGTCGACTAGCGGGGGGGCCGGGGAGCTGTTTTTT. Its translation is CASSWSTSGGAGELFF.

The V gene is TRBV5-1, the J gene TRBJ2-2; TRBD2 is a possible D gene (6 bases). V lost 3 bases, J lost 8 bases, and 17 bases lay in between. The germline CDR1 and CDR2 sequences are SGHRS and YFSETQ. The length of the CDR3 is 15 residues. The CDR3 is CASSSSQGGLGELFF. In DNA, the CDR3 is TGCGCCAGCAGCTCGTCTCAGGGAGGACTGGGGGAGCTGTTTTTT.

The rearrangement uses TRBV5-6 and TRBJ1-1; D is unclear. The CDR3 is 12 amino acids. The germline V gene has CDR1 SGHDT and CDR2 YYEEEE. V dropped 4 bases and J dropped 2 bases, with 6 bases sitting between them. In nucleotides, the CDR3 is TGTGCCAGCAGCCGCTCTAACACTGAAGCTTTCTTT. This codes for CASSRSNTEAFF. Complete variable domain (other parts from reference TRBV5-6 and TRBJ1-1): DAGVTQSPTHLIKTRGQQVTLRCSPKSGHDTVSWYQQALGQGPQFIFQYYEEEERQRGNFPDRFSGHQFPNYSSELNVNALLLGDSALYLCASSRSNTEAFFGQGTRLTVV.

The genes are TRBV10-2 and TRBJ2-4; D uncertain. Per germline, CDR1 WSHSY and CDR2 SAAADI. Trimming took 2 bases from V and 1 from J, leaving 9 bases between them. This CDR3 is built from 15 residues. In nucleotides, the CDR3 is TGCGCCAGCAGTGAGCCAGGTTCGGCCAAAAACATTCAGTACTTC. Protein product: CASSEPGSAKNIQYF.

The chain is built from TRBV6-4 and TRBJ1-5; D is unclear. Germline CDR1 reads MRHNA; CDR2 reads SNTAGT. Trimming stripped 7 bases from V and 9 bases from J, with 19 bases between. The CDR3 extends over 14 amino acids. The CDR3 here is CASTPSLGVGPQHF. The DNA of the CDR3 is TGTGCCAGCACCCCCTCCTTGGGAGTAGGGCCCCAGCATTTT.

J is TRBJ2-5 and V is TRBV11-2, with D unclear. The CDR3 is 12 residues long. The V gene's germline CDR1 is SGHAT and CDR2 FQNNGV. V lost 1 base to trimming and J lost 6 bases, with 6 bases between them. The CDR3 loop is CASSLGGKTQYF. The CDR3 region has the DNA TGTGCCAGCAGCTTAGGGGGAAAGACCCAGTACTTC.

The chain employs TRBV2 and TRBJ1-4; 8 bases align to TRBD1. V shed 6 bases and J 8 bases; nucleotides not matched to a gene: 11. Germline V gives CDR1 SNHLY, CDR2 FYNNEI. The CDR3 totals 15 residues. This CDR3 reads CASSATTGGAEKLFF. CDR3 nucleotide sequence: TGTGCCAGCAGCGCTACAACAGGGGGGGCGGAAAAACTGTTTTTT.

CDR3 sequence reads: CASSSESYGANVLTF. The CDR3 coding sequence is TGTGCCAGCAGCTCTGAATCCTATGGGGCCAACGTCCTGACTTTC. The V call is TRBV5-4, the J call TRBJ2-6; D is undetermined. From germline, CDR1 is SGHNT and CDR2 YYREEE (reference sequence). Trimming stripped 3 bases from V and 3 bases from J, with 10 bases between. The CDR3 runs 15 residues.

The rearrangement links TRBV6-6 to TRBJ1-1; no clear D gene. CDR3 length: 14 residues. Trimming cost V 0 bases and J 10 bases, with 15 bases left between them. Germline CDR1 is MNHNY and CDR2 is SVGAGI (reference sequence). The CDR3 sequence: CASSYSPDIFGAFF. DNA of the CDR3: TGTGCCAGCAGTTACTCGCCTGACATCTTTGGAGCTTTCTTT.